These T cell receptor beta chains were read from a single sample in a study of blood T cell repertoires in COVID-19. Profiled with immunoSEQ multiplex PCR; TCRdb holds only in-frame clones, not every one. The sample consists of fewer than 250,000 clones, roughly 86% of them appearing once. Sequenced sample: PBMCs or T cells enriched from blood (not recorded which). All receptors derive from a woman in her 30s with acute COVID-19. Both conserved end residues are part of each CDR3. D genes are given only for firm matches. Some rows have no size entry. The others give once, few or many, or a class for an expanded clone.

>TRBJ2-7|-|TRBD1|TRBV4-1
TGCGCCAGCAGCCCCGGACGGGCGACAGGGAGTTTCGACGAGCAGTACTTC
CASSPGRATGSFDEQYF
>TRBJ1-2|-|-|TRBV7-9
TGTGCCAGCAGCTTCAACATTGACTATGGCTACACCTTC
CASSFNIDYGYTF
>TRBJ2-1|-|-|TRBV25-1
TGTGCCAGCAGTTCCCGCCCGGGTTGGAGATCCTACAATGAGCAGTTCTTC
CASSSRPGWRSYNEQFF
>TRBJ2-7|-|-|TRBV6-5
TGTGCCAGCAGCCGGACAGACTCCTACGAGCAGTACTTC
CASSRTDSYEQYF
>TRBJ2-2|-|-|TRBV7-9
TGTGCCAGCAGCTTATCGACAACCTCCGGGGAGCTGTTTTTT
CASSLSTTSGELFF
>TRBJ2-5|-|-|TRBV4-1
TGCGCCAGCAGCCACTCTTCAGGTGGAGAGACCCAGTACTTC
CASSHSSGGETQYF
>TRBJ1-2|-|TRBD1|TRBV30
TGTGCCGCCGCCCTAACAGGGGGTGATGGCTACACCTTC
CAAALTGGDGYTF
>TRBJ1-5|few|TRBD1|TRBV5-1
TGCGCCAGCAGTCCTCGGGACAGACAGTTAGTGGCCAATCAGCCCCAGCATTTT
CASSPRDRQLVANQPQHF
>TRBJ1-1|-|-|TRBV5-6
TGTGCCAGCAGAAACTCGGGGAACACTGAAGCTTTCTTT
CASRNSGNTEAFF
>TRBJ2-2|-|-|TRBV7-8
TGTGCCAGCAAGGTCAGGGGCTTATCCGGGGAGCTGTTTTTT
CASKVRGLSGELFF
>TRBJ1-2|-|TRBD1|TRBV9
TGTGCCAGCAGCGCTGGGACAGGGATGGGTGGCTACACCTTC
CASSAGTGMGGYTF
>TRBJ1-2|-|-|TRBV6-1
TGTGCCAGCAGTGATCTGGGGGCGTATGGCTACACCTTC
CASSDLGAYGYTF
>TRBJ2-5|-|TRBD1|TRBV10-2
TGCGCCAGCAGTGAGATTGGGACAGGGCGTATTCAGGAGACCCAGTACTTC
CASSEIGTGRIQETQYF
>TRBJ2-5|-|-|TRBV7-9
TGTGCCAGCACCCCAGGGGACGAGACCCAGTACTTC
CASTPGDETQYF
>TRBJ2-6|few|-|TRBV7-9
TGTGCCAGCAGCTTCGGGGAGGATGGGGCCAACGTCCTGACTTTC
CASSFGEDGANVLTF
>TRBJ1-2|many|TRBD1|TRBV29-1
TGCAGCGTTGAGACCGGGACAGATTTCCGCTACACCTTC
CSVETGTDFRYTF
>TRBJ2-5|-|-|TRBV30
TGTGCCTGGAGTGTTGGGGGGAGCGGAGAGACCCAGTACTTC
CAWSVGGSGETQYF
>TRBJ1-1|-|TRBD1|TRBV5-1
TGCGCCAGCAGCTGGACGACAGGGACCGCTGAAGCTTTCTTT
CASSWTTGTAEAFF
>TRBJ2-1|-|-|TRBV5-1
TGCGCCAGCAGCTTGGGAGCTCACAATGAGCAGTTCTTC
CASSLGAHNEQFF
>TRBJ1-5|-|-|TRBV7-2
TGTGCCAGCAGCTTAGCCGGCGGGGGAGTTAATCAGCCCCAGCATTTT
CASSLAGGGVNQPQHF
>TRBJ1-2|-|-|TRBV28
TGTGCCAGCAGCCTGGACGGACAGCGGAGAGGCTACACCTTC
CASSLDGQRRGYTF
>TRBJ1-1|-|-|TRBV10-3
TGTGCCATCAGTGAGATGGAGGGGAGGAACACTGAAGCTTTCTTT
CAISEMEGRNTEAFF
>TRBJ1-4|-|TRBD1|TRBV19
TGTGCCAGTAGTATGACAGGGACTAATGAAAAACTGTTTTTT
CASSMTGTNEKLFF
>TRBJ1-2|-|-|TRBV9
TGTGCCAGCAGCGTAGAGGGGAAAGATGGCTACACCTTC
CASSVEGKDGYTF
>TRBJ1-5|-|-|TRBV4-3
TGCGCCAGCAGCTTCATCAGGGAAACTCAGCCCCAGCATTTT
CASSFIRETQPQHF
>TRBJ2-7|-|-|TRBV4-1
TGCGCCAGCAGCCAAGTTGCCGGGGGCGAGCAGTACTTC
CASSQVAGGEQYF
>TRBJ2-1|-|TRBD2|TRBV5-4
TGTGCCAGCGAGTCAGGGACTAGGAGCAATGAGCAGTTCTTC
CASESGTRSNEQFF
>TRBJ1-2|-|-|TRBV5-5
TGTGCCAGCAGCCTATATATACAGGGAGAGAGTGGCTACACCTTC
CASSLYIQGESGYTF
>TRBJ1-2|-|-|TRBV4-1
TGCGCCAGCAGCCAAGACAGGGGATCTAACTATGGCTACACCTTC
CASSQDRGSNYGYTF
>TRBJ1-2|-|-|TRBV18
TGTGCCAGCTCACACGGGGGATCTAACTATGGCTACACCTTC
CASSHGGSNYGYTF
>TRBJ2-2|once|TRBD1|TRBV29-1
TGCAGCGCCGGACAGGGGGATGTGACCGGGGAGCTGTTTTTT
CSAGQGDVTGELFF
>TRBJ1-1|once|TRBD1|TRBV11-2
TGTGCCAGCAGTTCTAATAGGGGGCTAACTGAAGCTTTCTTT
CASSSNRGLTEAFF
>TRBJ1-6|-|-|TRBV12-3/TRBV12-4
TGTGCCAGCAGTTTACAGAATTCACCCCTCCACTTT
CASSLQNSPLHF
>TRBJ1-5|-|-|TRBV12-3/TRBV12-4
TGTGCCAGCAGCCGACAGAATCAGCCCCAGCATTTT
CASSRQNQPQHF
>TRBJ2-7|-|-|TRBV4-1
TGCGCCAGCAGCCAAGGAGACTCGGACTACGAGCAGTACTTC
CASSQGDSDYEQYF
>TRBJ1-1|-|TRBD1|TRBV10-3
TGTGCCATCAGTGGGGACAGGGGGGAGGCCACTGAAGCTTTCTTT
CAISGDRGEATEAFF
>TRBJ2-7|-|-|TRBV2
TGTGCCAGCAGTGCCGAGCAGGCAGGAGAGCAGTACTTC
CASSAEQAGEQYF
>TRBJ2-7|-|-|TRBV18
TGTGCCAGCTCACGAGGGTCTCAATGGGGAAGCTCCTACGAGCAGTACTTC
CASSRGSQWGSSYEQYF
>TRBJ1-2|-|TRBD1|TRBV2
TGTGCCAGCAGAAAGGACAGGTTTGACTATGGCTACACCTTC
CASRKDRFDYGYTF
>TRBJ1-5|-|-|TRBV27
TGTGCCAGCCGTCCGGGATGGGGAGGCAATCAGCCCCAGCATTTT
CASRPGWGGNQPQHF
>TRBJ1-1|-|-|TRBV18
TGTGCCAGCTCACCGAGGGCCAGCGGGAACACTGAAGCTTTCTTT
CASSPRASGNTEAFF
>TRBJ2-5|-|-|TRBV6-5
TGTGCCAGCAGAGAGGCAGTCGAGGAGACCCAGTACTTC
CASREAVEETQYF
>TRBJ1-6|-|-|TRBV5-1
TGCGCCAGCAGCCAGACTCCGGGACACTATAATTCACCCCTCCACTTT
CASSQTPGHYNSPLHF
>TRBJ1-1|-|-|TRBV7-8
TGTGCCAGCAGCTTGTCAGGAGGGCGTGACACTGAAGCTTTCTTT
CASSLSGGRDTEAFF
>TRBJ1-2|-|TRBD1|TRBV29-1
TGCAGCGTTGACTCCGACAGGGCCTATGGCTACACCTTC
CSVDSDRAYGYTF
>TRBJ1-1|-|-|TRBV12-3/TRBV12-4
TGTGCCAGCAGTTCTGGGGGTGACAGGGAAGCTTTCTTT
CASSSGGDREAFF
>TRBJ2-2|few|TRBD1|TRBV6-4
TGTGCCAGCAGTCTGAACACAGGGGACACCGGGGAGCTGTTTTTT
CASSLNTGDTGELFF
>TRBJ1-1|-|-|TRBV13
TGTGCCAGCAGCTTAGGCCGCAGGACAGCTGAAGCTTTCTTT
CASSLGRRTAEAFF
>TRBJ1-2|-|TRBD1|TRBV6-5
TGTGCCAGCACCCCGGACAGGCTTTATGGCTACACCTTC
CASTPDRLYGYTF
>TRBJ1-1|-|TRBD1|TRBV11-2
TGTGCCAGCAGTCAACAGGGGAGGACTGAAGCTTTCTTT
CASSQQGRTEAFF
>TRBJ1-1|-|-|TRBV5-4
TGTGCCAGTTATCCGGTCCCGCAATTCTACACTGAAGCTTTCTTT
CASYPVPQFYTEAFF
>TRBJ2-5|-|-|TRBV27
TGTGCCAGCAGTTTAAGTGAGCAAGAGACCCAGTACTTC
CASSLSEQETQYF
>TRBJ2-1|-|-|TRBV5-6
TGTGCCAGCAGCTTGGTAGCCCATGATCCCCGCGGGCAGTTCTTC
CASSLVAHDPRGQFF
>TRBJ1-2|-|-|TRBV30
TGTGCCTGGAGTCCCGGGGGTAGCTATGGCTACACCTTC
CAWSPGGSYGYTF
>TRBJ1-1|-|-|TRBV12-3/TRBV12-4
TGTGCCAGCAACCCCATCAGAGGTGAAGCTTTCTTT
CASNPIRGEAFF
>TRBJ1-4|-|TRBD1|TRBV19
TGTGCCAGTACACGTTGGACAGGTGCTAATGAAAAACTGTTTTTT
CASTRWTGANEKLFF
>TRBJ1-6|-|-|TRBV6-2/TRBV6-3
TGTGCCAGCAGTTGGGACGGACAGAGGGCGAATTCACCCCTCCACTTT
CASSWDGQRANSPLHF
>TRBJ2-7|-|-|TRBV9
TGTGCCAGCAGCGAATTCTACCACGAGCAGTACTTC
CASSEFYHEQYF